Below, 13 T cell receptor beta chains from the same sample are listed, as sequenced in a study of human T cells and chemical hapten exposure. Each CDR3 protein is one row after TCRdb ran MiXCR on the RACE reads. This sample has approximately 77,000 distinct CDR3 sequences, with around 7.8% found just once. Time point given: patch test 1, 2 weeks after DPC sensitization. Noted treatment: therapeutic diphenylcyclopropenone sensitization with weekly scalp DPC. The sample in question was whole blood, obtained in connection with sensitization to the hapten diphenylcyclopropenone (DPC). All receptors derive from a woman aged 25-40 years with alopecia areata. Some clones in this sample may be carry-over from other donors' samples.

This clonotype was seen at least ten times. V usage is TRBV6-1 and J usage is TRBJ1-1, with TRBD1 matching over 8 bases. J gave up 11 bases and V 6 bases, and 14 bases lay outside the gene matches. Germline values: CDR1 MNHNS, CDR2 SASEGT. This CDR3 region has 14 residues. CDR3 protein: CASSTSGVTGEAFF. CDR3 bases: TGTGCCAGCAGCACGTCGGGCGTGACAGGGGAGGCTTTCTTT.

This clonotype was counted at least ten times. V gene TRBV5-1 combines with J gene TRBJ2-2; D is perhaps TRBD1 (6 bases). Trimming took off 4 bases at V and 8 bases at J, with 15 bases between the two ends. The CDR3 totals 14 residues. Germline CDR1 is SGHRS and CDR2 is YFSETQ. CDR3 DNA sequence: TGCGCCAGCAGCCCGTACCAGGGGTCTGGGGAGCTGTTTTTT. Amino acid sequence: CASSPYQGSGELFF.

This clonotype has ten or more counts. The genes are TRBV6-5 and TRBJ2-4, with D tentatively TRBD1 (5 bases). CDR3 length equals 16 residues. V lost 5 bases to trimming and J lost 0 bases, with 14 bases between them. Germline V CDR1 and CDR2: MNHEY, SVGAGI. Here the CDR3 DNA reads TGTGCCAGCAGTCGAAATGCAGGGAAAGCCAAAAACATTCAGTACTTC. Translating gives CASSRNAGKAKNIQYF.

In this sample, this clonotype turned up many times. The rearrangement links TRBV7-9 to TRBJ2-7; TRBD2 matches at 8 bases. The CDR3 has 15 residues. Germline V CDR1 and CDR2: SEHNR, FQNEAQ (reference sequence). V was clipped by 5 bases and J by 2 bases; unmatched bases: 8. The CDR3: CASSRLAGLTYEQYF. DNA for the CDR3: TGTGCCAGCAGCCGCCTAGCGGGTCTAACCTACGAGCAGTACTTC. Full variable domain (outside the CDR3, taken from reference TRBV7-9 and TRBJ2-7): DTGVSQNPRHKITKRGQNVTFRCDPISEHNRLYWYRQTLGQGPEFLTYFQNEAQLEKSRLLSDRFSAERPKGSFSTLEIQRTEQGDSAMYLCASSRLAGLTYEQYFGPGTRLTVT.

The chain couples TRBV6-2 or TRBV6-3 to TRBJ1-5; a weak D match, TRBD1 (5 bases). V was clipped by 0 bases and J by 6 bases, with 12 bases between them. Germline CDR1 MNHEY, CDR2 SVGEGT. The CDR3 sequence is 15 residues long. CDR3 in amino acids: CASSYSRVGGQPQHF. In nucleotides, the CDR3 is TGTGCCAGCAGTTACTCCCGGGTGGGGGGTCAGCCCCAGCATTTT.

This clonotype was found a few times. V usage is TRBV7-8 and J usage is TRBJ2-3, with unresolved D. The CDR3 consists of 13 residues. Trimming took 4 bases from V and 2 from J, leaving 7 bases between them. The germline V gene encodes CDR1 SGHVS and CDR2 FQNEAQ. The CDR3 sequence: CASSYTVTDTQYF. The CDR3 DNA sequence: TGTGCCAGCAGCTATACCGTCACAGATACGCAGTATTTT.

V usage is TRBV11-2 and J usage is TRBJ2-5; a weak D match, TRBD2 (6 bases). Germline assignment: CDR1 SGHAT and CDR2 FQNNGV. The CDR3 totals 14 residues. The V gene lost 4 bases and the J gene lost 4 bases, with 13 bases spanning the gap. CDR3 sequence: CASSYGGLRETQYF. Written as DNA, the CDR3 is TGTGCCAGCAGCTACGGGGGACTCCGAGAGACCCAGTACTTC. Together with reference TRBV11-2 and TRBJ2-5, the CDR3 gives the full variable domain: EAGVAQSPRYKIIEKRQSVAFWCNPISGHATLYWYQQILGQGPKLLIQFQNNGVVDDSQLPKDRFSAERLKGVDSTLKIQPAKLEDSAVYLCASSYGGLRETQYFGPGTRLLVL.

This clonotype was seen ten or more times. J is TRBJ1-2 and V is TRBV10-3; tentatively, D is TRBD1 (5 bases). V was shortened by 0 bases and J by 9 bases, with 32 bases between the two germline ends. Per the germline V gene, CDR1 is ENHRY and CDR2 is SYGVKD. The CDR3 covers 20 residues. DNA for the CDR3: TGTGCCATCAGTGAGTCGACTCTTCAGTCGTCGAAGGGCGGGGCTGAGAGCTACACCTTC. Translated, it gives CAISESTLQSSKGGAESYTF.

A remark on this clonotype: A read error may explain this, as a much larger clone is one base away. The chain employs TRBV5-1 and TRBJ1-5, with a weak D call TRBD1 (5 bases). CDR1 is SGHRS, CDR2 YFSETQ, per germline. This CDR3 has 15 amino acids. CDR3 bases: TGCGCCAGCAGCTTGGGACAGAGTTCCAATCAGCCCCAGAATTTT. Translating it yields CASSLGQSSNQPQNF.

The chain is built from TRBV24-1 and TRBJ2-1; D call uncertain. CDR1 KGHDR and CDR2 SFDVKD come from the germline V gene. Trimming shortened V by 2 bases and J by 4 bases, and 8 bases separated the two germline ends. This CDR3 has 14 amino acids. The CDR3 region is CATSDSHTYNEQFF. The CDR3 DNA follows: TGTGCCACCAGTGATTCCCACACTTACAATGAGCAGTTCTTC.

This rearrangement joins TRBV10-3 to TRBJ1-3, with no clear D. V was shortened by 0 bases and J by 3 bases, with 9 bases between the two germline ends. Per the germline V gene, CDR1 is ENHRY and CDR2 is SYGVKD. The CDR3 runs to 15 residues. CDR3 amino acids: CAISESGLRGNTIYF. In nucleotides, the CDR3 is TGTGCCATCAGTGAGTCGGGGTTACGTGGAAACACCATATATTTT.

This clonotype has ten or more counts. This chain connects TRBV2 to TRBJ1-5; 7 bases fit TRBD1. Looked up from germline, CDR1 is SNHLY and CDR2 is FYNNEI. The CDR3 totals 15 residues. V shed 3 bases, J shed 3 bases, and the junction held 5 bases outside the gene matches. The CDR3 DNA is TGTGCCAGCAGTGATGAGGGGGCCAACAATCAGCCCCAGCATTTT. This codes for CASSDEGANNQPQHF.

This clonotype was seen at least ten times. The chain recombines TRBV2 with TRBJ1-6, with D perhaps TRBD1 (5 bases). Germline lookup yields CDR1 SNHLY and CDR2 FYNNEI. Trimming stripped 4 bases from V and 10 bases from J, with 14 bases between. CDR3 size: 14 residues. CDR3 bases: TGTGCCAGCAGTGGGACACCGGGGGAGTCACCCCTCCACTTT. Residues: CASSGTPGESPLHF.